Given below is one TCR beta chain in context. Its antigen is unknown. Losses at the gene ends were 0 bases for V and 5 bases for J; bases not matched to a gene: 12. Looked up from germline, CDR1 is SQVTM and CDR2 is ANQGSEA. The CDR3 sequence is 16 residues long. This sample is drawn from a study of blood T cells in healthy people across ages. Turning to the study itself: For every two T cells, template switching captured about one barcoded beta molecule.

General observations from the study: The long-lived group displayed more naive CD4+ cells, plus higher diversity, than the aged donors did.

A second PCR of about 6 to 12 cycles used a sample-barcoded 5' primer and a J-beta primer mix. TCRdb reprocessed the 5' RACE reads via MiXCR and lists one record per CDR3 protein. The table records some 1.7 million distinct CDR3 sequences, roughly 28% of them present only once. The authors isolated at least 6 million PBMCs per sample. Sequences were obtained from blood. The chain joins TRBV29-1 to TRBJ1-2, with 7 bases fitting TRBD1. The source of this sequence is a woman under 40 in good health. Written as DNA, the CDR3 is TGCAGCGTTGAAGATCCTACTCCCGGGACAGATTATGGCTACACCTTC. Protein sequence: CSVEDPTPGTDYGYTF.